Described below is a single T cell receptor beta chain sequence and its context. What it binds is not known. Each individual donor underwent a draw of ten milliliters of peripheral blood. This record comes from a study of blood T cells in healthy people across ages. Study-level points and caveats: Relative to aged donors, long-lived donors carried more naive CD4+ cells and displayed higher diversity. Because donor CMV status was unknown, expanded clonotype changes were possibly confounded.

A second PCR of 7 to 11 cycles used a sample-barcoded 5' primer and a J-beta primer mix. TCRdb ran MiXCR on the 5' RACE reads and lists one entry per CDR3 protein. Of 450,000 to 700,000 distinct CDR3 sequences in the sample, 25% to 30% were seen once. The CDR3 runs to 13 residues. Germline loops: CDR1 LNHDA, CDR2 SQIVND (reference sequence). The ends were cut back, 5 bases at V and 0 bases at J, with 7 bases in the middle. This rearrangement joins TRBV19 to TRBJ2-5; D gene uncertain. This TCR was recovered from a woman between 70 and 85 years old in good health. The material sequenced was blood. CDR3 coding DNA: TGTGCCAGTAGTGCAGAGTACCAAGAGACCCAGTACTTC. It encodes CASSAEYQETQYF. Complete variable domain (other parts from reference TRBV19 and TRBJ2-5): DGGITQSPKYLFRKEGQNVTLSCEQNLNHDAMYWYRQDPGQGLRLIYYSQIVNDFQKGDIAEGYSVSREKKESFPLTVTSAQKNPTAFYLCASSAEYQETQYFGPGTRLLVL.